Sequencing of this TCR beta chain was carried out in a study of blood T cell repertoires in COVID-19. Study as a whole: There were acute and convalescent COVID-19 samples, and they came from the United States, Italy and Spain.

How the authors handled the data: Estimation of nucleated cell counts was performed using reference gene primer amplification. Assay used: immunoSEQ multiplex PCR; TCRdb lists only in-frame clones, some missing. For V, J and clone size, that table is used; D and trimming come from the DNA. Of some 260,000 clones listed, roughly 90% are singletons. Trimming stripped 0 bases from V and 1 base from J, with 10 bases between. The CDR3 sequence is 16 residues long. CDR1 is SNHLY, CDR2 FYNNEI, per germline. The sequence was obtained from a woman in her twenties or thirties with acute or convalescent COVID-19. The chain employs TRBV2 and TRBJ1-5; D is unclear. The sequenced material came from peripheral blood. CDR3 nucleotides: TGTGCCAGCAGTGAAGCGCTTCCGGGAAGCAATCAGCCCCAGCATTTT. The encoded protein is CASSEALPGSNQPQHF. Full variable domain (rest looked up from reference TRBV2 and TRBJ1-5): EPEVTQTPSHQVTQMGQEVILRCVPISNHLYFYWYRQILGQKVEFLVSFYNNEISEKSEIFDDQFSVERPDGSNFTLKIRSTKLEDSAMYFCASSEALPGSNQPQHFGDGTRLSIL.